This TCR beta chain was documented in a study of vaccination and CD4 T cells after COVID-19. Study context: Of the convalescent patients, who were SARS-CoV-2 positive by nasal swab PCR, 9 or 10 had mild and one severe disease. The convalescents, six males and four females, included two who were Hispanic. Each of the control cultures got a CEFX pool, an HIV-1 Nef pool, or no peptide.

Cultured CD4+ T cells had their DNA profiled by the Oncomine TCR Beta short-read assay. It was from cultured CD4+ T cells that genomic DNA was extracted. TCRdb analysed the PCR reads with MiXCR anew, one entry per CDR3 protein. In the table there are about 13,000 distinct CDR3 sequences, 79% of which are singletons. Sample treatment: roughly 10-day PBMC culture with coronavirus spike peptide pools or control peptides (ViraFEST assay). V was pared by 5 bases and J by 6 bases, with 14 bases between. The CDR3 extends over 14 amino acids. CDR1 and CDR2 from the germline V gene are SGHTA and FQGNSA. This clonotype was seen a single time. Its cognate antigen is unknown.

The rearrangement links TRBV7-2 to TRBJ1-5; D gene unclear. Sequencing was done on a sample of CD4+ T cells from blood, cultured in vitro. This clonotype originated in a human donor who had recovered from COVID-19. CDR3 amino acids: CASSVRGYGQPQHF. The CDR3 DNA reads TGTGCCAGCAGCGTCCGGGGTTACGGTCAGCCCCAGCATTTT.